These T cell receptor beta chains were read from a single sample in a study of PD-L1 blockade in urothelial cancer. Using immunoSEQ multiplex PCR, the repertoire was profiled, and TCRdb retains in-frame clones only, with some absent. The sample has 100,000 to 150,000 clones, about 82% seen once. Sequenced material: PBMCs, taken around atezolizumab (anti-PD-L1) treatment. These receptors all come from a man in his fifties with urothelial cancer. Each CDR3 is given with its conserved first and last residue. Fields, in order: clone size, D gene, J gene, V gene, CDR3 length, CDR3 protein, CDR3 DNA. A D gene is named only where the DNA matches it firmly. The size entry is marked missing in some rows and otherwise reads once, few, many or a size class.

.	.	TRBJ2-7	TRBV5-1	13	CASSLQGPYEQYF	TGCGCCAGCAGCTTACAGGGCCCCTACGAGCAGTACTTC
.	.	TRBJ2-7	TRBV11-1	15	CASSFSSEGVYEQYF	TGTGCCAGCAGCTTTTCTAGTGAGGGCGTTTACGAGCAGTACTTC
.	TRBD2	TRBJ2-1	TRBV5-1	13	CASRDYPSNEQFF	TGCGCCAGCCGGGACTATCCTTCAAATGAGCAGTTCTTC
.	.	TRBJ2-7	TRBV4-1	15	CASSQGRGGTYEQYF	TGCGCCAGCAGCCAAGGAAGGGGCGGAACCTACGAGCAGTACTTC
.	.	TRBJ1-1	TRBV9	14	CASSPRGVNTEAFF	TGTGCCAGCAGCCCACGGGGGGTGAACACTGAAGCTTTCTTT
.	.	TRBJ1-5	TRBV2	13	CASNVWENQPQHF	TGTGCCAGCAATGTTTGGGAGAATCAGCCCCAGCATTTT
.	.	TRBJ2-4	TRBV19	13	CASSMSGLRVQYF	TGTGCCAGTAGTATGTCCGGACTGCGGGTTCAGTACTTC
.	TRBD2	TRBJ2-1	TRBV9	14	CASSVAGGGNEQFF	TGTGCCAGCAGCGTAGCGGGAGGAGGCAATGAGCAGTTCTTC
.	.	TRBJ1-2	TRBV20-1	10	CSSVPYGYTF	TGCAGTTCCGTTCCCTATGGCTACACCTTC
.	.	TRBJ1-4	TRBV7-9	13	CATQTDKYEKLFF	TGTGCCACTCAGACAGACAAGTACGAAAAACTGTTTTTT
few	.	TRBJ1-2	TRBV2	12	CASSDKNYGYTF	TGTGCCAGCAGTGACAAAAACTATGGCTACACCTTC
.	.	TRBJ1-5	TRBV28	16	CASSYGQPNSNQPQHF	TGTGCCAGCAGTTATGGACAGCCCAATAGCAATCAGCCCCAGCATTTT
.	.	TRBJ1-1	TRBV7-6	13	CASSVQDYTEAFF	TGTGCCAGCAGCGTCCAGGACTATACTGAAGCTTTCTTT
once	.	TRBJ1-1	TRBV28	15	CASSALRDTNTEAFF	TGTGCCAGCAGCGCCCTCCGGGACACCAACACTGAAGCTTTCTTT
.	.	TRBJ2-1	TRBV11-2	16	CASSFPLGQVDNEQFF	TGTGCCAGCAGCTTTCCTCTGGGGCAGGTCGACAATGAGCAGTTCTTC
few	.	TRBJ1-2	TRBV27	13	CASSLRRLHGYTF	TGTGCCAGCAGTTTGAGGAGATTACATGGCTACACCTTC
.	TRBD2	TRBJ2-7	TRBV5-4	15	CASSLGHWLGGEQYF	TGTGCCAGCAGCTTGGGACACTGGCTGGGGGGGGAGCAGTACTTC
.	.	TRBJ2-1	TRBV23-1	17	CASSQDGAKGTYNEQFF	TGCGCCAGCAGTCAAGATGGGGCGAAAGGGACCTACAATGAGCAGTTCTTC
.	.	TRBJ2-3	TRBV10-3	18	CAISESRHSGASTDTQYF	TGTGCCATCAGTGAGTCGCGTCATAGCGGAGCTAGCACAGATACGCAGTATTTT
.	.	TRBJ1-4	TRBV7-6	14	CASSLDGVFGKLFF	TGTGCCAGCAGCTTAGACGGGGTGTTTGGAAAACTGTTTTTT
.	.	TRBJ2-3	TRBV4-1	15	CASSQALSSTDTQYF	TGCGCCAGCAGCCAAGCACTTTCTAGCACAGATACGCAGTATTTT
.	.	TRBJ2-7	TRBV2	13	CASTSGSSYEQYF	TGTGCCAGCACTTCGGGATCTTCCTACGAGCAGTACTTC
once	.	TRBJ1-3	TRBV2	14	CASRRERSGNTIYF	TGTGCCAGCAGACGAGAGCGCTCTGGAAACACCATATATTTT
.	TRBD2	TRBJ2-3	TRBV7-3	16	CASSLGGRGATDTQYF	TGTGCCAGCAGCTTGGGCGGGAGGGGGGCCACAGATACGCAGTATTTT
.	.	TRBJ2-7	TRBV9	14	CASSPGRASYEQYF	TGTGCCAGCAGCCCTGGCAGGGCCTCCTACGAGCAGTACTTC
.	TRBD2	TRBJ2-1	TRBV7-2	15	CASSLVAGNYNEQFF	TGTGCCAGCAGCTTAGTAGCGGGGAACTACAATGAGCAGTTCTTC
.	.	TRBJ2-7	TRBV4-1	13	CASSQSQDYEQYF	TGCGCCAGCAGCCAAAGTCAGGACTACGAGCAGTACTTC
.	.	TRBJ2-3	TRBV5-1	15	CASSLQRTSTDTQYF	TGCGCCAGCAGCTTACAGCGGACTAGCACAGATACGCAGTATTTT
.	.	TRBJ2-7	TRBV27	12	CASSRNYGQQYF	TGTGCCAGCAGTAGAAACTACGGTCAGCAGTACTTC
.	.	TRBJ2-2	TRBV19	14	CASSINMATGELFF	TGTGCCAGTAGTATAAATATGGCCACCGGGGAGCTGTTTTTT
.	.	TRBJ1-2	TRBV30	11	CAWSVGGGYTF	TGTGCCTGGAGTGTAGGAGGGGGCTACACCTTC
.	.	TRBJ1-3	TRBV9	16	CASSVSDNTSGNTIYF	TGTGCCAGCAGCGTAAGTGACAACACATCTGGAAACACCATATATTTT
.	.	TRBJ2-3	TRBV7-3	17	CASSPGAGGLGTDTQYF	TGTGCCAGCAGCCCAGGCGCAGGCGGGCTGGGCACAGATACGCAGTATTTT